This TCR beta chain was identified in a study of cytomegalovirus exposure and HLA in healthy donors. Study overall: An analysis done earlier identified almost 120 million unique TCR beta sequences from roughly 190 million T cells. Study-level results: Sequencing probably produced one cluster of sequence variants that were highly shared. Near-uniform donor sequencing depth was presumed by presence/absence analyses.

CDR3 length equals 16 residues. With V trimmed by 4 bases and J by 4 bases, 9 bases remained unmatched. In germline, CDR1 is SEHNR, CDR2 FQNEAQ (reference sequence). On this clone itself: Its antigen is as yet unknown.

A multiplex PCR was run with 60 Vbeta primers and 13 Jbeta primers. Data came from immunoSEQ multiplex PCR; TCRdb stores just in-frame clones and leaves some out. Here the sample spans 150,000 to 200,000 clones, approximately 86% being singletons. This sequence originates from a woman aged 18 to 35 in good health and CMV-seronegative. The sample taken for sequencing was PBMCs. The rearrangement links TRBV7-9 to TRBJ2-5; 10 nucleotides match TRBD2. This CDR3 is CASSSGQLAGAETQYF. The CDR3 coding sequence is TGTGCCAGCAGCTCGGGACAGCTAGCGGGAGCAGAGACCCAGTACTTC.